This T cell receptor (beta chain) was sequenced in a study of blood T cell repertoires in COVID-19. The ends were cut back, 6 bases at V and 1 base at J, with 12 bases in the middle. CDR1 is MNHEY and CDR2 is SVGAGI in the germline V gene. This CDR3 has 14 amino acids. Data came from immunoSEQ multiplex PCR; TCRdb stores just in-frame clones and leaves some out. The sample includes 250,000 to 400,000 clones, around 89% of them seen just once. Sequenced: peripheral blood. V usage is TRBV6-5 and J usage is TRBJ1-1; TRBD1 is a possible D gene (6 bases). The clonotype originates from a woman in her twenties or thirties with COVID-19, enrolled during active disease. The CDR3 reads CASRVQGTNTEAFF. Written as DNA, the CDR3 is TGTGCCAGCAGAGTCCAGGGGACGAACACTGAAGCTTTCTTT.